This TCR beta chain was profiled in a study of blood T cells in healthy people across ages. A J-beta primer mix and a sample-barcoded 5' primer were used in a second PCR of roughly 6 to 12 cycles. Carrying 12 random nucleotides, a template-switch adaptor labeled each individual cDNA molecule. The study obtained at least 3 million CDR3-containing paired-end reads from every sample. TCRdb itself ran the 5' RACE reads through MiXCR, one entry per CDR3 protein. The table has about 1.5 million distinct CDR3 sequences, approximately 43% seen once. The CDR3 totals 13 residues. The V and J ends lost 6 bases and 3 bases respectively, with 9 bases between them. This clonotype came up many times. Isolated PBMCs totaled at least 6.5 million in each sample. Total RNA was extracted at no less than 5 micrograms per sample.

Sequencing was done on a sample of blood. This TCR derives from a woman in her late teens or twenties in good health. The chain joins TRBV12-3 or TRBV12-4 to TRBJ1-5; D not certain. CDR3: CASRRGYNQPQHF. Written as DNA, the CDR3 is TGTGCCAGCAGACGGGGTTACAATCAGCCCCAGCATTTT.